Listed below are T cell receptor beta chains from one sample, sequenced in a study of T cell responses to AZD1222 COVID-19 vaccine. The data were produced by immunoSEQ multiplex PCR, yet TCRdb's version contains in-frame clones alone and is incomplete. This table has approximately 190,000 clones, over 70% appearing once. Sample: peripheral blood, taken on day 0 of MenACWY control vaccination. Receptor source: an adult in good health. Both conserved end residues are part of each CDR3. D genes are given only for firm matches. The listing skips clone size in some rows; elsewhere it reads once, few, many or a size class.

j_call: TRBJ2-5; clone_size: -; d_call: TRBD2; v_call: TRBV7-3; cdr3_nt: TGTGCCAGCAGCTTAAGCGGCGGGAGAGGGGAGACCCAGTACTTC; cdr3_aa: CASSLSGGRGETQYF
j_call: TRBJ2-7; clone_size: -; d_call: TRBD2; v_call: TRBV19; cdr3_nt: TGTGCCACAACTGCGGGGGGATCCTACGAGCAGTACTTC; cdr3_aa: CATTAGGSYEQYF
j_call: TRBJ2-1; clone_size: once; d_call: TRBD1; v_call: TRBV7-9; cdr3_nt: TGTGCCAGCAGCTCCCAGGGGGATGAGCAGTTCTTC; cdr3_aa: CASSSQGDEQFF
j_call: TRBJ2-3; clone_size: -; d_call: TRBD2; v_call: TRBV28; cdr3_nt: TGTGCCAGCAGCTCTAGCGGGAGGGAAGATACGCAGTATTTT; cdr3_aa: CASSSSGREDTQYF
j_call: TRBJ2-3; clone_size: -; d_call: -; v_call: TRBV5-4; cdr3_nt: TGTGCCAGCAGCTTATTGCAGGGCACAGATACGCAGTATTTT; cdr3_aa: CASSLLQGTDTQYF
j_call: TRBJ1-1; clone_size: -; d_call: -; v_call: TRBV7-3; cdr3_nt: TGTGCCAGCAGCTTAACTCGAGGGAGTCCTGAAGCTTTCTTT; cdr3_aa: CASSLTRGSPEAFF
j_call: TRBJ2-7; clone_size: -; d_call: TRBD1; v_call: TRBV27; cdr3_nt: TGTGCCAGCAGTTTTGGACAGGGGAAGGTCCGGCTCCCCAACGAGCAGTACTTC; cdr3_aa: CASSFGQGKVRLPNEQYF
j_call: TRBJ1-4; clone_size: -; d_call: -; v_call: TRBV2; cdr3_nt: TGTGCCAGCAGTGACGGAAGGGGACGGGGAAAACTGTTTTTT; cdr3_aa: CASSDGRGRGKLFF
j_call: TRBJ2-7; clone_size: -; d_call: TRBD2; v_call: TRBV30; cdr3_nt: TGTGCCTGGAGCCCCGGGACTAGCGCCTTTGGGCAGTACTTC; cdr3_aa: CAWSPGTSAFGQYF
j_call: TRBJ2-1; clone_size: -; d_call: -; v_call: TRBV2; cdr3_nt: TGTGCCAGCAGTGAAACGGAGAGCTCCTACAATGAGCAGTTCTTC; cdr3_aa: CASSETESSYNEQFF
j_call: TRBJ2-3; clone_size: -; d_call: -; v_call: TRBV19; cdr3_nt: TGTGCCAGTAGTATGATCTCCACCACAGATACGCAGTATTTT; cdr3_aa: CASSMISTTDTQYF
j_call: TRBJ1-5; clone_size: once; d_call: -; v_call: TRBV25-1; cdr3_nt: TGTGCCAGCAGCCCGAACGGAGAGGTTAGCAATCAGCCCCAGCATTTT; cdr3_aa: CASSPNGEVSNQPQHF
j_call: TRBJ2-5; clone_size: -; d_call: TRBD1; v_call: TRBV13; cdr3_nt: TGTGCCAGCAGCTTAGGCCGGGGACAGTACCAAGAGACCCAGTACTTC; cdr3_aa: CASSLGRGQYQETQYF
j_call: TRBJ2-2; clone_size: -; d_call: TRBD2; v_call: TRBV5-1; cdr3_nt: TGCGCCAGCAGCTCGGGACTAGCGGGGGTCGACGGGGAGCTGTTTTTT; cdr3_aa: CASSSGLAGVDGELFF
j_call: TRBJ2-7; clone_size: few; d_call: TRBD1; v_call: TRBV27; cdr3_nt: TGTGCCAGCAGTGCACCGGGACAGGAGTACGAGCAGTACTTC; cdr3_aa: CASSAPGQEYEQYF
j_call: TRBJ1-5; clone_size: -; d_call: -; v_call: TRBV6-6; cdr3_nt: TGTGCCAGCAGCACCCGGGATAGCAATCAGCCCCAGCATTTT; cdr3_aa: CASSTRDSNQPQHF
j_call: TRBJ1-2; clone_size: -; d_call: -; v_call: TRBV2; cdr3_nt: TGTGCCAGCAGTGAGGAAGGGGTAGGGTGGAATGGCTACACCTTC; cdr3_aa: CASSEEGVGWNGYTF
j_call: TRBJ1-5; clone_size: once; d_call: TRBD1; v_call: TRBV6-2/TRBV6-3; cdr3_nt: TGTGCCAGCAGTTATCGGGGACAGCCAGGGGAGCCCCAGCATTTT; cdr3_aa: CASSYRGQPGEPQHF
j_call: TRBJ1-4; clone_size: -; d_call: -; v_call: TRBV5-1; cdr3_nt: TGCGCCAGCAGCACCGCACTTGGAAGAAGTGAAAAACTGTTTTTT; cdr3_aa: CASSTALGRSEKLFF
j_call: TRBJ1-1; clone_size: -; d_call: -; v_call: TRBV7-3; cdr3_nt: TGTGCCAGCAGCCTTCAGGGAAACACTGAAGCTTTCTTT; cdr3_aa: CASSLQGNTEAFF
j_call: TRBJ2-2; clone_size: -; d_call: -; v_call: TRBV11-2; cdr3_nt: TGTGCCAGCAGCCTTGGACAGTACACCGGGGAGCTGTTTTTT; cdr3_aa: CASSLGQYTGELFF
j_call: TRBJ1-2; clone_size: -; d_call: -; v_call: TRBV23-1; cdr3_nt: TGCGCCAGCAGTCCTCCGCATGCGCATGGCTACACCTTC; cdr3_aa: CASSPPHAHGYTF
j_call: TRBJ1-1; clone_size: -; d_call: -; v_call: TRBV5-4; cdr3_nt: TGTGCCAGCAGCTCGAACACTGAAGCTTTCTTT; cdr3_aa: CASSSNTEAFF
j_call: TRBJ2-1; clone_size: -; d_call: TRBD1; v_call: TRBV11-2; cdr3_nt: TGTGCCAGCAGCACGCGGACAGGGGGCAATGAGCAGTTCTTC; cdr3_aa: CASSTRTGGNEQFF
j_call: TRBJ1-1; clone_size: -; d_call: -; v_call: TRBV7-3; cdr3_nt: TGTGCCAGCAGCTTAGGGGCGAACACTGAAGCTTTCTTT; cdr3_aa: CASSLGANTEAFF
j_call: TRBJ1-1; clone_size: -; d_call: -; v_call: TRBV3-1/TRBV3-2; cdr3_nt: TGTGCCAGCAGCCAAGAGCGCTACACTGAAGCTTTCTTT; cdr3_aa: CASSQERYTEAFF
j_call: TRBJ1-5; clone_size: -; d_call: -; v_call: TRBV7-9; cdr3_nt: TGTGCCAGCAGCCGAGGTCCAGGGAGGCAGCCCCAGCATTTT; cdr3_aa: CASSRGPGRQPQHF
j_call: TRBJ1-2; clone_size: few; d_call: -; v_call: TRBV3-1/TRBV3-2; cdr3_nt: TGTGCCAGCAGGGGCGAGAACTATGGCTACACCTTC; cdr3_aa: CASRGENYGYTF
j_call: TRBJ1-2; clone_size: once; d_call: TRBD1; v_call: TRBV11-2; cdr3_nt: TGTGCCAGCAGCTTGACAGGGGGTCACTATGGCTACACCTTC; cdr3_aa: CASSLTGGHYGYTF
j_call: TRBJ1-6; clone_size: -; d_call: -; v_call: TRBV2; cdr3_nt: TGTGCCAGCAGTGATCAGGGTGAAGGTAATTCACCCCTCCACTTT; cdr3_aa: CASSDQGEGNSPLHF
j_call: TRBJ1-2; clone_size: -; d_call: -; v_call: TRBV11-2; cdr3_nt: TGTGCCAGCAGCTTAGATCTAACAGGCTATGGCTACACCTTC; cdr3_aa: CASSLDLTGYGYTF
j_call: TRBJ1-2; clone_size: -; d_call: -; v_call: TRBV6-5; cdr3_nt: TGTGCCAGCCAGCGCAGTAATAACTATGGCTACACCTTC; cdr3_aa: CASQRSNNYGYTF
j_call: TRBJ2-7; clone_size: -; d_call: -; v_call: TRBV6-2/TRBV6-3; cdr3_nt: TGTGCCAGCAGTTACGGCAGGCTCTCTATCGGGCAGTACTTC; cdr3_aa: CASSYGRLSIGQYF
j_call: TRBJ1-4; clone_size: -; d_call: TRBD1; v_call: TRBV19; cdr3_nt: TGTGCCAGTAGTATGACTGGGACAGCTAATGAAAAACTGTTTTTT; cdr3_aa: CASSMTGTANEKLFF
j_call: TRBJ2-2; clone_size: -; d_call: -; v_call: TRBV19; cdr3_nt: TGTGCCAGTACCCGTGCCGGGGAGCTGTTTTTT; cdr3_aa: CASTRAGELFF
j_call: TRBJ1-6; clone_size: -; d_call: -; v_call: TRBV7-2; cdr3_nt: TGTGCCAGCAGCTTAGTCACAGCTACGAATTCACCCCTCCACTTT; cdr3_aa: CASSLVTATNSPLHF
j_call: TRBJ1-3; clone_size: -; d_call: -; v_call: TRBV7-9; cdr3_nt: TGTGCCAGCAGCTCTCGTTCGTCCCTCTCTGGAAACACCATATATTTT; cdr3_aa: CASSSRSSLSGNTIYF
j_call: TRBJ2-5; clone_size: -; d_call: -; v_call: TRBV27; cdr3_nt: TGTGCCAGCAGTTTATCGTGGACAGAGACCCAGTACTTC; cdr3_aa: CASSLSWTETQYF
j_call: TRBJ1-1; clone_size: -; d_call: TRBD1; v_call: TRBV30; cdr3_nt: TGTGCCTGGAGTGTAGGACAGGGGAACACTGAAGCTTTCTTT; cdr3_aa: CAWSVGQGNTEAFF
j_call: TRBJ2-1; clone_size: -; d_call: TRBD2; v_call: TRBV30; cdr3_nt: TGTGCCTGGAGTCCACTACTAGCGGGGGACTACAATGAGCAGTTCTTC; cdr3_aa: CAWSPLLAGDYNEQFF
j_call: TRBJ2-2; clone_size: -; d_call: -; v_call: TRBV5-6; cdr3_nt: TGTGCCAGCACCGTACAGGGCCCGAACACCGGGGAGCTGTTTTTT; cdr3_aa: CASTVQGPNTGELFF
j_call: TRBJ2-7; clone_size: -; d_call: -; v_call: TRBV25-1; cdr3_nt: TGTGCCAGCAGTGACCTTGCCCTTGACCTCCAGGGGACCTACGAGCAGTACTTC; cdr3_aa: CASSDLALDLQGTYEQYF
j_call: TRBJ1-2; clone_size: -; d_call: -; v_call: TRBV12-3/TRBV12-4; cdr3_nt: TGTGCCAGCAGCGGGACTACTAACTATGGCTACACCTTC; cdr3_aa: CASSGTTNYGYTF
j_call: TRBJ1-1; clone_size: few; d_call: -; v_call: TRBV5-1; cdr3_nt: TGCGCCAGCAGGGAACAGCGGAACACTGAAGCTTTCTTT; cdr3_aa: CASREQRNTEAFF
j_call: TRBJ1-6; clone_size: once; d_call: TRBD1; v_call: TRBV5-1; cdr3_nt: TGCGCCAGCAGCTTGGGTCAGGGGGACAATTCACCCCTCCACTTT; cdr3_aa: CASSLGQGDNSPLHF
j_call: TRBJ2-5; clone_size: -; d_call: TRBD2; v_call: TRBV7-8; cdr3_nt: TGTGCCAGCAGAATTCTAGCGGGGAACCAAGAGACCCAGTACTTC; cdr3_aa: CASRILAGNQETQYF
j_call: TRBJ2-1; clone_size: once; d_call: TRBD2; v_call: TRBV19; cdr3_nt: TGTGCCAGTAGTCCGACTAGCAGGACCCTTTACAATGAGCAGTTCTTC; cdr3_aa: CASSPTSRTLYNEQFF
j_call: TRBJ1-4; clone_size: -; d_call: -; v_call: TRBV19; cdr3_nt: TGTGCCAATCCTACCCTAGACAATGAAAAACTGTTTTTT; cdr3_aa: CANPTLDNEKLFF
j_call: TRBJ2-2; clone_size: -; d_call: -; v_call: TRBV7-2; cdr3_nt: TGTGCCAGCAGCGCTCGGGGCAGGGGTTCCGGGGAGCTGTTTTTT; cdr3_aa: CASSARGRGSGELFF
j_call: TRBJ2-3; clone_size: -; d_call: -; v_call: TRBV28; cdr3_nt: TGTGCCAGCAGAACTACTAGGGGAGCAGATACGCAGTATTTT; cdr3_aa: CASRTTRGADTQYF
j_call: TRBJ2-7; clone_size: -; d_call: -; v_call: TRBV21-1; cdr3_nt: TGTGCCAGCAGCATAGAACAGGCCGCAGGGTTCTACGAGCAGTACTTC; cdr3_aa: CASSIEQAAGFYEQYF
j_call: TRBJ2-3; clone_size: -; d_call: TRBD2; v_call: TRBV27; cdr3_nt: TGTGCCAGCAGTTTCCTAGCGGGAGGGCCCAGCACAGATACGCAGTATTTT; cdr3_aa: CASSFLAGGPSTDTQYF
j_call: TRBJ2-1; clone_size: once; d_call: -; v_call: TRBV2; cdr3_nt: TGTGCCAGCAGTGAAGGTGGGGTCCCCTACAATGAGCAGTTCTTC; cdr3_aa: CASSEGGVPYNEQFF
j_call: TRBJ2-1; clone_size: -; d_call: TRBD1; v_call: TRBV6-2/TRBV6-3; cdr3_nt: TGTGCCAGCAGTTACCAACTCGACCTGGGACAGGACTCCTACAATGAGCAGTTCTTC; cdr3_aa: CASSYQLDLGQDSYNEQFF